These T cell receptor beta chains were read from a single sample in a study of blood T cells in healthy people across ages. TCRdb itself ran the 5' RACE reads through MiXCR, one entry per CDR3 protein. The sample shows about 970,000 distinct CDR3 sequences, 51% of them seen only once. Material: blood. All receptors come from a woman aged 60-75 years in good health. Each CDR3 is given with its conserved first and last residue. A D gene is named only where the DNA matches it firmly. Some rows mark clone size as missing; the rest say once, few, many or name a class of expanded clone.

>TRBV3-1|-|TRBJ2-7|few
CASSHGGYEQYF
TGTGCCAGCAGCCATGGTGGCTACGAGCAGTACTTC
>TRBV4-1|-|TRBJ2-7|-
CASSHGTTTSLREQYF
TGCGCCAGCAGCCACGGGACCACGACAAGCCTACGGGAGCAGTACTTC
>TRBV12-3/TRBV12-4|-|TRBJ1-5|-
CASSSGFGQPQHF
TGTGCCAGCAGTTCAGGGTTCGGGCAGCCCCAGCATTTT
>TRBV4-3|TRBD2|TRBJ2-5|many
CASSQDPLAGDWETQYF
TGCGCCAGCAGCCAAGACCCACTAGCGGGAGATTGGGAGACCCAGTACTTC
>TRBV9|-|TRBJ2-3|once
CASRQGAVATDTQYF
TGTGCCAGCAGGCAGGGTGCCGTAGCCACAGATACGCAGTATTTT
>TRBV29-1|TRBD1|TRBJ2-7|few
CSVFLGGAYEQYF
TGCAGCGTATTTTTAGGGGGCGCGTACGAGCAGTACTTC
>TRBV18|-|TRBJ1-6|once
CASSPQEWNSPPHF
TGTGCCAGCTCACCACAGGAGTGGAATTCACCCCCCCACTTT
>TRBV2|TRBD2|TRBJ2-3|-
CASSVWRESDTQYF
TGTGCCAGCAGTGTATGGCGGGAGTCAGATACGCAGTATTTT
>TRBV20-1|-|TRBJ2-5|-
CSARDLAGRAETQYF
TGCAGTGCTAGAGATCTCGCGGGTCGAGCAGAGACCCAGTACTTC
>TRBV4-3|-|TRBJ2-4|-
CASSQEGSQNIQYF
TGCGCCAGCAGCCAAGAAGGATCTCAAAACATTCAGTACTTC
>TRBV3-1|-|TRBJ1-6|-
CASSQGGEDSPLHF
TGTGCCAGCAGCCAAGGGGGGGAGGATTCACCCCTCCACTTT
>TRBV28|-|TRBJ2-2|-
CASSPPTGLTGELFF
TGTGCCAGCAGTCCCCCGACAGGTTTAACCGGGGAGCTGTTTTTT
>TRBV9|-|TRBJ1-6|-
CASSVSRARDPRSPLHF
TGTGCCAGCAGCGTATCACGAGCGAGGGACCCACGGTCACCCCTCCACTTT
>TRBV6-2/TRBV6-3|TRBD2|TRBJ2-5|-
CASRGALAGAETQYF
TGTGCCAGCCGAGGCGCGCTAGCGGGTGCTGAGACCCAGTACTTC
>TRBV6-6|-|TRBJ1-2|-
CASSYSNGAYGYTF
TGTGCCAGCAGTTACTCGAACGGGGCGTACGGCTACACCTTC
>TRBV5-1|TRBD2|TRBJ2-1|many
CASSFYRVGGTSGRNEQFF
TGCGCCAGCAGCTTCTACAGGGTTGGTGGGACTAGCGGGAGGAATGAGCAGTTCTTC
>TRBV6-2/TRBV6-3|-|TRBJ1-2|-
CANRTENGYTF
TGTGCCAATAGGACGGAGAATGGCTACACCTTC
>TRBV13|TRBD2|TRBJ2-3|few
CASSKSGRGTDTQYF
TGTGCCAGCAGCAAAAGCGGGAGGGGCACAGATACGCAGTATTTT
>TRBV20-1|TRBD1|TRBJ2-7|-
CSATNPGQADYEQYF
TGCAGTGCTACTAATCCGGGACAGGCGGACTACGAGCAGTACTTC
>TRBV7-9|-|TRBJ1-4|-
CASSLSSVVGEKLFF
TGTGCCAGCAGCTTAAGCTCGGTGGTCGGCGAAAAACTGTTTTTT
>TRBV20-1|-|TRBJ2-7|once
CSARARDPSYEQYF
TGCAGTGCTAGAGCCCGGGACCCATCCTACGAGCAGTACTTC
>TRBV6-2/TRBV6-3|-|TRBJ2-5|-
CASSYSGVEETQYF
TGTGCCAGCAGTTACAGTGGGGTGGAAGAGACCCAGTACTTC
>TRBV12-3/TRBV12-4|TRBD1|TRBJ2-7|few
CASRGDRGSYEQYF
TGTGCCAGCAGGGGCGACAGGGGGTCCTACGAGCAGTACTTC
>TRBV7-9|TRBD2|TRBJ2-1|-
CASSLRVAGGPRNEQFF
TGTGCCAGCAGCTTAAGGGTAGCGGGAGGGCCGCGGAATGAGCAGTTCTTC
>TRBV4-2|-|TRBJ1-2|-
CASSQHLDADYNYGYTF
TGTGCCAGCAGCCAACATTTGGATGCTGACTATAACTATGGCTACACCTTC
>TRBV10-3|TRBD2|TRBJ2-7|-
CAISGGRGQGLAGVDPYEQYF
TGTGCCATCAGTGGGGGTAGAGGACAGGGACTAGCGGGGGTCGACCCCTACGAGCAGTACTTC
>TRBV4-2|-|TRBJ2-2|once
CASSLYYTLNTGELFF
TGTGCCAGCAGCCTATATTACACTCTGAACACCGGGGAGCTGTTTTTT
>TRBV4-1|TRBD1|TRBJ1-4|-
CASSLSGQGNEKLFF
TGCGCCAGCAGCCTGTCGGGACAGGGAAATGAAAAACTGTTTTTT
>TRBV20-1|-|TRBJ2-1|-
CSASRKPQIDEQFF
TGCAGTGCTAGTCGTAAACCCCAAATCGATGAGCAGTTCTTC
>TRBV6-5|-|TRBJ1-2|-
CATLPTGPRSVYYTF
TGTGCCACTCTCCCCACGGGACCTCGTTCGGTTTACTACACCTTC
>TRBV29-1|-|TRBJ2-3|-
CSADPPSRDTDTQYF
TGCAGCGCTGATCCTCCCAGCCGCGACACAGATACGCAGTATTTT
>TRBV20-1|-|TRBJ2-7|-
CSAAGTSSSYEQYF
TGCAGCGCGGCCGGGACTTCCTCCTCCTACGAGCAGTACTTC
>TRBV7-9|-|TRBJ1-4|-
CASSTRAATNEKLFF
TGTGCCAGCAGTACCCGCGCCGCAACTAATGAAAAACTGTTTTTT
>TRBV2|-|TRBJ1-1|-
CASTVVGEAFF
TGTGCCAGCACAGTGGTAGGTGAAGCTTTCTTT
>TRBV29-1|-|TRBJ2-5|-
CSVSGPIEQYF
TGCAGCGTTTCGGGCCCTATAGAGCAGTACTTC
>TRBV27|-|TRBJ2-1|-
CASSLLPGEQFF
TGTGCCAGCAGTTTACTTCCCGGTGAGCAGTTCTTC
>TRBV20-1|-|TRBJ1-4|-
CSAGEGVEKLFF
TGCAGTGCTGGCGAAGGGGTTGAAAAACTGTTTTTT
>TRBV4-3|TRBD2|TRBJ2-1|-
CASSQGRLAGAFDYNEQFF
TGCGCCAGCAGCCAAGGGAGACTAGCGGGGGCCTTTGACTACAATGAGCAGTTCTTC
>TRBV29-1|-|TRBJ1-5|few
CSVVTQGNQPQHF
TGCAGCGTTGTGACCCAGGGCAATCAGCCCCAGCATTTT
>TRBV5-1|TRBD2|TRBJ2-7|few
CASSFRSGRAHEQYF
TGCGCCAGCAGCTTTCGGAGCGGGAGGGCCCACGAGCAGTACTTC
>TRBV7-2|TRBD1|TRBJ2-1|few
CASSLQGAPENEQFF
TGTGCCAGCAGCTTACAGGGGGCCCCTGAGAATGAGCAGTTCTTC
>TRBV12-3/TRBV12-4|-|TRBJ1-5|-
CASSSEGQPQHF
TGTGCCAGCAGTTCGGAGGGCCAGCCCCAGCATTTT
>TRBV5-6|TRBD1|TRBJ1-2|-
CASSHRDSYGYTF
TGTGCCAGCAGCCACCGGGACAGCTATGGCTACACCTTC
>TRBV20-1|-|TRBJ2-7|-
CSARAMPGVVQYF
TGCAGTGCTAGAGCTATGCCGGGGGTCGTACAGTACTTC
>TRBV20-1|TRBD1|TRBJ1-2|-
CSANRGQSYGYTF
TGCAGTGCCAACAGGGGGCAGAGCTATGGCTACACCTTC
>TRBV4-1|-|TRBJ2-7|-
CASSQTWLGSYEQYF
TGCGCCAGCAGCCAGACGTGGTTGGGTTCCTACGAGCAGTACTTC
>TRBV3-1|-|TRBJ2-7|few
CASSQIAVAGPSYEQYF
TGTGCCAGCAGCCAAATTGCGGTAGCCGGTCCCTCCTACGAGCAGTACTTC
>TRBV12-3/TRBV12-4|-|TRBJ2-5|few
CASSHDNPDITQETQYF
TGTGCCAGCAGCCACGACAACCCTGACATTACCCAAGAGACCCAGTACTTC
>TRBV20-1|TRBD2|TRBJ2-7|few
CSARDLAGVDEQYF
TGCAGTGCTAGAGATCTAGCGGGAGTGGACGAGCAGTACTTC
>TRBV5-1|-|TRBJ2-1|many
CASSLVVGNEQFF
TGCGCCAGCAGCTTGGTAGTAGGTAATGAGCAGTTCTTC
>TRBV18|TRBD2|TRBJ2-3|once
CASSPKAGDPRGTQYF
TGTGCCAGCTCACCGAAAGCGGGAGACCCGAGAGGTACGCAGTATTTT
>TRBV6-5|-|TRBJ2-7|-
CASGRTAIYEQYF
TGTGCCAGCGGTCGGACAGCTATATACGAGCAGTACTTC
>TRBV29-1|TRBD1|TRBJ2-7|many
CSVVGVKTGPPYEQYF
TGCAGCGTTGTTGGGGTTAAGACAGGGCCTCCCTACGAGCAGTACTTC
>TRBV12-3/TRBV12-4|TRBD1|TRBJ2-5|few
CASSLTGDGTQYF
TGTGCCAGCAGTTTAACAGGGGACGGGACCCAGTACTTC